The T cell receptor beta chain described here comes from a study of cytomegalovirus exposure and HLA in healthy donors. General study results and limits: Later on, analysis showed that most CMV-associated TCR beta chains appeared to be HLA-restricted. TCR beta V- and J-gene trimming, according to a later analysis, was linked to a missense DCLRE1C variant. Most TCRs appeared rarely, but some public TCRs recurred in many donors. Other equally common chains were less clonally expanded than HLA-associated TCR beta chains, a later analysis showed.

Regarding this clone: Its cognate antigen is unknown.

The CDR3 runs to 18 residues. Germline assignment: CDR1 KGHSH and CDR2 LQKENI. The ends were cut back, 4 bases at V and 0 bases at J, with 21 bases in the middle. In the PCR, 60 Vbeta and 13 Jbeta primers were used. The data were produced by immunoSEQ multiplex PCR, yet TCRdb's version contains in-frame clones alone and is incomplete. The sample has about 88,000 clones, 65% to 80% seen once. Sequencing used PBMCs. The TCR sequence derives from a man aged 25 to 40 in good health and CMV-seronegative. This rearrangement joins TRBV18 to TRBJ1-2; weak D call: TRBD1 (5 bases). CDR3 amino acids: CASSLRDSNPLTNYGYTF. CDR3 DNA: TGTGCCAGCTCACTACGAGACAGCAACCCTTTAACTAACTATGGCTACACCTTC.